The clone carrying this T cell receptor beta chain was counted between two and nine times. What it binds is unknown. The CDR3 sequence is 16 residues long. The J segment lost 4 bases and the V segment lost 6 bases, leaving 8 bases of the junction unmatched. The data originate from a study of CD8 T cells in ankylosing spondylitis. Study-wide results and limits: Previously reported in reactive arthritis synovial fluid and blood were some of the motif variants. Disease-linked clones reportedly concentrated significantly in matched ankylosing spondylitis synovial fluid. Made up of about eight highly homologous variants, a TCR beta motif appeared characteristic of ankylosing spondylitis blood.

The TCR beta libraries were generated through quantitative 5'-RACE incorporating molecular barcodes. TCRdb fed the 5' RACE reads into MiXCR, producing one record per CDR3 protein. Of some 240,000 distinct CDR3 sequences in the sample, 15% to 20% are singletons; the top ten hold about a third. Specimen: blood, either unsorted or a sorted T cell fraction (not recorded which). This TCR derives from a male donor with ankylosing spondylitis or in good health (not recorded which). This sequence joins TRBV12-3 or TRBV12-4 and TRBJ2-3, with TRBD2 matching 12 bases. The DNA for the CDR3 is TGTGCCAGCAGAAAACTAGCGGGAGGTGGATCAGATACGCAGTATTTT. Residues: CASRKLAGGGSDTQYF.